These 26 T cell receptor beta chains were all obtained from the same sample, sequenced in a study of shared clonotypes between healthy human individuals. The data were produced by immunoSEQ multiplex PCR, yet TCRdb's version contains in-frame clones alone and is incomplete. The profile shows 500,000 or so clones, about 96% of them singletons. Sequenced input: naive CD4+ T cells sorted from blood. Subset of the sample: CD45RA+ positively selected. These receptors came from a woman younger than 45 in good health.

CDR3 region: CAISRAPLDSSYNEQFF. Here the CDR3 DNA reads TGTGCCATCAGTAGGGCCCCTCTTGATAGCTCCTACAATGAGCAGTTCTTC. V usage is TRBV10-3 and J usage is TRBJ2-1; D gene unclear. Germline CDR1 and CDR2: ENHRY and SYGVKD. The CDR3 length is 17 residues. Trimming pared 5 bases from V and 0 bases from J, leaving 17 bases between.

The chain links TRBV6-1 to TRBJ2-2, with 10 bases aligning to TRBD2. Germline lookup yields CDR1 MNHNS and CDR2 SASEGT. This CDR3 contains 14 residues. J was trimmed by 7 bases and V by 9 bases; bases with no gene match: 8. The CDR3 sequence is CASTLAGVDGELFF. As DNA, the CDR3 is TGTGCCAGTACCCTAGCGGGAGTTGACGGGGAGCTGTTTTTT.

The chain carries TRBV5-8 and TRBJ2-5; no clear D gene. The CDR3 totals 13 residues. Germline values: CDR1 SGHTS, CDR2 YDEGEE. V dropped 4 bases and J dropped 7 bases, with 14 bases sitting between them. The CDR3 sequence: CASSPSVAGTQYF. The CDR3 DNA sequence: TGTGCCAGCAGCCCCTCGGTCGCTGGGACCCAGTACTTC.

This clone was counted once. The chain couples TRBV11-2 to TRBJ2-7; the match to TRBD2 covers 7 bases. V lost 3 bases, J lost 0 bases, and 2 bases stayed unmatched. CDR3 length equals 14 residues. CDR1 SGHAT and CDR2 FQNNGV come from the germline V gene. This CDR3 is CASSLGLLSYEQYF. In nucleotides, the CDR3 is TGTGCCAGCAGCTTGGGACTACTCTCCTACGAGCAGTACTTC.

This chain connects TRBV4-1 to TRBJ1-1; no definite D call. The CDR3 runs to 14 residues. Trimming removed 1 base from V and 1 base from J, with 7 bases in between. Germline loops: CDR1 MGHRA, CDR2 YSYEKL. The CDR3 DNA is TGCGCCAGCAGCCAAGCCAGGACGAACACTGAAGCTTTCTTT. The encoded protein is CASSQARTNTEAFF.

The chain uses TRBV5-1 and TRBJ2-5; tentatively, D is TRBD2 (5 bases). The CDR3 has 13 amino acids. Trimming pared 1 base from V and 5 bases from J, leaving 9 bases between. The germline CDR1 and CDR2 sequences are SGHRS and YFSETQ. The CDR3 region is CASSLHREETQYF. CDR3 DNA sequence: TGCGCCAGCAGCTTGCATAGGGAGGAGACCCAGTACTTC.

This chain connects TRBV28 to TRBJ2-3; TRBD1 agrees at 7 bases. The CDR3 consists of 15 residues. Germline CDR1 and CDR2: MDHEN and SYDVKM. V shed 9 bases and J 3 bases; nucleotides not matched to a gene: 12. CDR3 residues: CASHGQDKATDTQYF. In nucleotides, the CDR3 is TGTGCCAGTCATGGACAGGATAAAGCAACAGATACGCAGTATTTT.

V and J are TRBV28 and TRBJ1-1, with 8 nucleotides matching TRBD1. The CDR3 is made up of 14 amino acids. From germline, CDR1 is MDHEN and CDR2 SYDVKM. The V segment lost 2 bases and the J segment 7 bases; nucleotides outside the gene matches: 6. The DNA for the CDR3 is TGTGCCAGCAGTTTACTCAGGGGGCGAGTTGAAGCTTTCTTT. Its translation is CASSLLRGRVEAFF.

This clone was seen once. The chain joins TRBV6-1 to TRBJ2-7, with TRBD2 matching 14 bases. The CDR3 is made up of 18 amino acids. V lost 3 bases and J lost 5; bases outside the gene matches: 12. From germline, CDR1 is MNHNS and CDR2 SASEGT. CDR3 bases: TGTGCCAGCAGTGATTCGGGCAGGACGGGACTAGCGGGGGACGAGCAGTACTTC. Protein: CASSDSGRTGLAGDEQYF.

This chain joins TRBV28 and TRBJ1-3, with D possibly matching TRBD1 (6 bases). The CDR3 totals 15 residues. Germline assignment: CDR1 MDHEN and CDR2 SYDVKM. The V gene lost 3 bases and the J gene lost 5 bases, with 14 bases spanning the gap. CDR3 region: CASSFVRDMRNTIYF. The CDR3 DNA reads as TGTGCCAGCAGTTTCGTCCGGGACATGCGAAACACCATATATTTT.

This clone was observed once. The chain has TRBV5-1 and TRBJ1-1; D gene unclear. The ends were cut back, 2 bases at V and 1 base at J, with 6 bases in the middle. CDR3 length: 13 residues. Germline CDR1 reads SGHRS; CDR2 reads YFSETQ. The CDR3 nucleotides are TGCGCCAGCAGCTTTAAAGGGAACACTGAAGCTTTCTTT. Amino acid sequence: CASSFKGNTEAFF.

This chain joins TRBV28 and TRBJ1-3; D gene unclear. CDR1 is MDHEN and CDR2 is SYDVKM in the germline V gene. The CDR3 totals 16 residues. Trimming stripped 2 bases from V and 0 bases from J, with 11 bases between. CDR3 in amino acids: CASSLLSLLSGNTIYF. Written as DNA, the CDR3 is TGTGCCAGCAGTTTACTTAGCCTTCTCTCTGGAAACACCATATATTTT.

This clone was picked up one time. The J gene is TRBJ2-4, the V gene TRBV27; 8 bases fit TRBD1. There are 13 residues in the CDR3. V lost 6 bases, J lost 8 bases, and 6 bases stayed unmatched. Germline CDR1 and CDR2: MNHEY and SMNVEV (reference sequence). The CDR3 here is CASSLDRVDIQYF. In DNA, the CDR3 is TGTGCCAGCAGCCTGGACAGGGTAGACATTCAGTACTTC.

V gene TRBV5-1 combines with J gene TRBJ2-3; possibly TRBD1 or TRBD2 for D (5 bases each). The ends were cut back, 2 bases at V and 2 bases at J, with 12 bases in the middle. The CDR3 has 15 residues. The V gene's germline CDR1 is SGHRS and CDR2 YFSETQ. The CDR3 loop is CASSLPGPSTDTQYF. The CDR3 nucleotides are TGCGCCAGCAGCTTACCGGGACCTTCCACAGATACGCAGTATTTT. The complete variable domain, with remaining parts taken from reference TRBV5-1 and TRBJ2-3, reads KAGVTQTPRYLIKTRGQQVTLSCSPISGHRSVSWYQQTPGQGLQFLFEYFSETQRNKGNFPGRFSGRQFSNSRSEMNVSTLELGDSALYLCASSLPGPSTDTQYFGPGTRLTVL.

The chain couples TRBV19 to TRBJ1-1; possibly TRBD1 for D (6 bases). Germline values: CDR1 LNHDA, CDR2 SQIVND (reference sequence). Trimming stripped 4 bases from V and 4 bases from J, with 22 bases between. CDR3 length: 17 residues. This CDR3 reads CASSKIAGAYRVTEAFF. CDR3 sequence (DNA): TGTGCCAGTAGTAAGATAGCGGGGGCTTATCGGGTCACTGAAGCTTTCTTT. Based on the CDR3 plus reference TRBV19 and TRBJ1-1, the full variable domain is DGGITQSPKYLFRKEGQNVTLSCEQNLNHDAMYWYRQDPGQGLRLIYYSQIVNDFQKGDIAEGYSVSREKKESFPLTVTSAQKNPTAFYLCASSKIAGAYRVTEAFFGQGTRLTVV.

V and J are TRBV4-1 and TRBJ2-6; D possibly corresponds to TRBD2 (6 bases). Deletions cut 0 bases from V and 3 bases from J, with 18 bases between. CDR1 and CDR2 (germline): MGHRA, YSYEKL. The CDR3 has 19 residues. The CDR3 is CASSQDSEPEGNGANVLTF. CDR3 nucleotides: TGCGCCAGCAGCCAAGATTCGGAACCGGAGGGGAATGGGGCCAACGTCCTGACTTTC.

This clone was found once. The rearrangement uses TRBV11-3 and TRBJ2-7, with TRBD1 identical over 9 bases. The CDR3 loop spans 16 amino acids. Germline loops: CDR1 SGHNT, CDR2 YENEEA. Trimming at V came to 5 bases and at J to 6 bases, leaving 14 bases not matched to a gene. The CDR3 DNA follows: TGTGCCAGCAGCAAGGGCCCCCGACAGGGGGGCTCCGAGCAGTACTTC. It codes for CASSKGPRQGGSEQYF.

J is TRBJ1-5 and V is TRBV19; a weak D match, TRBD1 (6 bases). The V and J ends lost 3 bases and 4 bases respectively, with 13 bases between them. Germline V gives CDR1 LNHDA, CDR2 SQIVND (reference sequence). This CDR3 is built from 15 residues. The CDR3 reads CASSITRGGNQPQHF. The CDR3 DNA reads TGTGCCAGTAGTATCACCAGGGGTGGAAATCAGCCCCAGCATTTT.

The chain couples TRBV5-1 to TRBJ2-5, with 7 bases identical to TRBD2. Trimming removed 2 bases from V and 0 bases from J; junction bases left unmatched: 7. This CDR3 has 16 amino acids. Germline V gene sequence: CDR1 SGHRS, CDR2 YFSETQ. The CDR3 region is CASSLSPSGYQETQYF. The CDR3 DNA reads as TGCGCCAGCAGCTTATCGCCTAGCGGATACCAAGAGACCCAGTACTTC.

V and J are TRBV6-1 and TRBJ2-7; tentatively, D is TRBD2 (6 bases). The CDR3 runs 15 residues. V was trimmed by 5 bases and J by 0 bases, leaving 14 bases between them. Germline lookup yields CDR1 MNHNS and CDR2 SASEGT. CDR3 in DNA: TGTGCCAGCAGTTTTGACGGGACTTACTCCTACGAGCAGTACTTC. Residues: CASSFDGTYSYEQYF.

The chain uses TRBV27 and TRBJ1-5; D is unclear. Germline CDR1 reads MNHEY; CDR2 reads SMNVEV (reference sequence). V shed 0 bases and J shed 2 bases, with 8 bases lying between them. CDR3 size: 15 residues. DNA of the CDR3: TGTGCCAGCAGTTTATCGAGTCGAGGCAATCAGCCCCAGCATTTT. Its protein product is CASSLSSRGNQPQHF.

The chain links TRBV11-1 to TRBJ2-7; D remains ambiguous. The CDR3 loop spans 13 amino acids. The germline CDR1 and CDR2 sequences are SGHAT and FQDESV (reference sequence). V dropped 9 bases and J dropped 2 bases, with 14 bases sitting between them. The CDR3 DNA follows: TGTGCCAGAACCCCCGGGCCCCCCTACGAGCAGTACTTC. This translates into CARTPGPPYEQYF.

The rearrangement uses TRBV5-1 and TRBJ2-3; D unclear. The CDR3 runs to 16 residues. V was shortened by 0 bases and J by 3 bases, with 14 bases between the two germline ends. The V gene's germline CDR1 is SGHRS and CDR2 YFSETQ. CDR3 protein: CASSLARNSLTDTQYF. CDR3 bases: TGCGCCAGCAGCTTGGCTCGCAATAGTTTAACAGATACGCAGTATTTT.

V is TRBV18 and J is TRBJ2-5, with 8 bases matching TRBD2. Germline CDR1 KGHSH, CDR2 LQKENI. J was trimmed by 5 bases and V by 3 bases; bases with no gene match: 17. There are 18 residues in the CDR3. The CDR3 sequence: CASSPAIGSGSSGETQYF. The CDR3 nucleotides are TGTGCCAGCTCACCGGCAATCGGGAGCGGGAGTAGTGGGGAGACCCAGTACTTC.

The rearrangement uses TRBV2 and TRBJ2-1, with 7 bases lining up with TRBD1. The CDR3 sequence is 15 residues long. With 7 bases clipped from V and 4 bases from J, the junction kept 10 bases outside the gene matches. Per the germline V gene, CDR1 is SNHLY and CDR2 is FYNNEI. CDR3 in amino acids: CASKEQTGNYNEQFF. In nucleotides, the CDR3 is TGTGCCAGCAAAGAACAGACAGGGAATTACAATGAGCAGTTCTTC.

In regard to this clone: The germline gene is not matched at one end of the junction; a read error may be the cause. The rearrangement uses TRBV6-1 and TRBJ1-2; 7 nucleotides match TRBD1. The CDR3 is 13 residues long. CDR1 and CDR2 from the germline V gene are MNHNS and SASEGT. The CDR3 sequence is CASREGGHYGYTF. CDR3 DNA sequence: TGTGCCAGCAGGGAAGGGGGCCACTATGGCTACACCTTC.